This T cell receptor (beta chain) is from a study of blood T cells in healthy people across ages. This clonotype showed up just a few times. Each donor had 8.5 to 10 milliliters of peripheral blood drawn. CDR1 is LGHDT and CDR2 is YNNKEL in the germline V gene (reference sequence). The CDR3 totals 16 residues. For the second PCR, which ran for about 7 to 12 cycles, a sample-barcoded 5' primer and a J-beta primer mix were used. TCRdb re-called the 5' RACE reads with MiXCR, one entry per CDR3 protein. Of about 600,000 distinct CDR3 sequences in the sample, less than 60% were seen once. Sequencing was performed on blood. V is TRBV3-1 and J is TRBJ2-7; perhaps TRBD1 as D (5 bases). The J call could be wrong; TRBJ2-5 is a better fit for the DNA end. The clonotype originates from an elderly man in good health. This CDR3 is CASSQVRGSLHGTQYF. The CDR3 DNA is TGTGCCAGCAGCCAAGTTAGGGGTAGCCTACATGGGACCCAGTACTTC.